Each of the 14 T cell receptor beta chains below was sequenced from the same sample in a study. Here immunoSEQ multiplex PCR was the method, and the copy in TCRdb shows in-frame clones only, minus some. This table holds 60,000 to 85,000 clones, 80% to 95% found once. The sequenced sample was PBMCs. Every receptor here comes from a man aged 40-55 years with rheumatoid arthritis.

This chain joins TRBV19 and TRBJ1-1; maybe TRBD1 (5 bases). Trimming stripped 10 bases from V and 1 base from J, with 19 bases between. The CDR3 consists of 15 residues. CDR1 is LNHDA, CDR2 SQIVND, per germline (reference sequence). CDR3 loop: CATRLGGLANTEAFF. The DNA of the CDR3 is TGTGCCACCCGCCTCGGGGGGTTGGCGAACACTGAAGCTTTCTTT.

The chain's CDR3 is CASSLPLLAGDGTDTQYF. The CDR3 DNA sequence: TGTGCCAGCAGCTTACCCTTACTAGCGGGGGATGGTACAGATACGCAGTATTTT. The rearrangement uses TRBV7-3 and TRBJ2-3; TRBD2 matches at 11 bases. Per germline, CDR1 SGHTA and CDR2 FQGTGA. V lost 2 bases, J lost 3 bases, and 10 bases stayed unmatched. There are 18 residues in the CDR3.

The gene calls are TRBV6-5 and TRBJ2-7; tentative D call: TRBD2 (6 bases). CDR1 is MNHEY and CDR2 is SVGAGI in the germline V gene. This CDR3 contains 14 residues. Trimming removed 7 bases at V and 5 bases at J, with 18 bases between. CDR3 residues: CASKSDGGLNEQYF. The CDR3 region has the DNA TGTGCCAGCAAGTCCGATGGAGGGCTAAACGAGCAGTACTTC.

This sequence joins TRBV18 and TRBJ1-4; D is ambiguous. CDR1 and CDR2 (germline): KGHSH, LQKENI. Trimming cost V 3 bases and J 8 bases, with 7 bases left between them. This CDR3 spans 12 amino acids. CDR3 residues: CASSPSGEKLFF. DNA for the CDR3: TGTGCCAGCTCACCCTCCGGAGAAAAACTGTTTTTT.

A word on this clone: This sample also contains other DNA sequences that code for the same CDR3. CDR3 amino acids: CASSLTGGTEAFF. CDR3 DNA: TGCGCCAGCAGCTTAACAGGGGGCACTGAAGCTTTCTTT. The V and J genes are TRBV5-1 and TRBJ1-1; the match to TRBD1 covers 8 bases. The CDR3 has 13 residues. Losses at the gene ends were 2 bases for V and 4 bases for J; bases not matched to a gene: 1. In germline, CDR1 is SGHRS, CDR2 YFSETQ. The variable domain in full, completed from reference TRBV5-1 and TRBJ1-1, reads KAGVTQTPRYLIKTRGQQVTLSCSPISGHRSVSWYQQTPGQGLQFLFEYFSETQRNKGNFPGRFSGRQFSNSRSEMNVSTLELGDSALYLCASSLTGGTEAFFGQGTRLTVV.

The chain couples TRBV6-2 or TRBV6-3 to TRBJ1-5, with 10 nucleotides matching TRBD1. V shed 0 bases, J shed 4 bases, and the junction held 9 bases outside the gene matches. This CDR3 contains 18 residues. The germline gives CDR1 MNHEY, CDR2 SVGEGT. This chain's CDR3 is CASSYSQDRGFRNQPQHF. CDR3 DNA: TGTGCCAGCAGTTACTCGCAGGACAGGGGGTTTAGAAATCAGCCCCAGCATTTT.

The chain has TRBV18 and TRBJ2-5; 7 bases align to TRBD2. With V trimmed by 3 bases and J by 5 bases, 6 bases remained unmatched. This CDR3 has 14 amino acids. CDR1 and CDR2 (germline): KGHSH, LQKENI. The CDR3 protein is CASSPDWGGETQYF. The CDR3 coding sequence is TGTGCCAGCTCACCGGATTGGGGGGGTGAGACCCAGTACTTC. The complete variable domain, with remaining parts taken from reference TRBV18 and TRBJ2-5, reads NAGVMQNPRHLVRRRGQEARLRCSPMKGHSHVYWYRQLPEEGLKFMVYLQKENIIDESGMPKERFSAEFPKEGPSILRIQQVVRGDSAAYFCASSPDWGGETQYFGPGTRLLVL.

The chain recombines TRBV6-5 with TRBJ2-7; either TRBD1 or TRBD2 may fit D (5 bases each). Germline CDR1 reads MNHEY; CDR2 reads SVGAGI. Trimming left V 6 bases short and J 3 bases short, with 18 bases between. The CDR3 length is 15 residues. The CDR3 DNA reads as TGTGCCAGCAGAAGGTCGGGGCCCTTCATCTACGAGCAGTACTTC. It codes for CASRRSGPFIYEQYF.

This chain joins TRBV5-1 and TRBJ1-6; TRBD1 aligns across 7 bases. The CDR3 is 17 residues long. Germline V CDR1 and CDR2: SGHRS, YFSETQ. J was trimmed by 6 bases and V by 4 bases; bases with no gene match: 13. The CDR3 DNA follows: TGCGCCAGCAGCAGCGCCTATGAGGGGGCAGGTAATTCACCCCTCCACTTT. This sequence encodes CASSSAYEGAGNSPLHF. The full variable domain, with the rest looked up from reference TRBV5-1 and TRBJ1-6, is KAGVTQTPRYLIKTRGQQVTLSCSPISGHRSVSWYQQTPGQGLQFLFEYFSETQRNKGNFPGRFSGRQFSNSRSEMNVSTLELGDSALYLCASSSAYEGAGNSPLHFGNGTRLTVT.

The V call is TRBV11-3, the J call TRBJ2-7; TRBD2 matches 8 bases. Germline V gives CDR1 SGHNT, CDR2 YENEEA. The V and J ends lost 5 bases and 2 bases, in that order; junction bases with no gene match: 5. This CDR3 comprises 14 residues. This CDR3 is CASSPSGGAYEQYF. The CDR3 bases are TGTGCCAGCAGCCCTTCCGGGGGGGCCTACGAGCAGTACTTC. The variable domain in full, with the rest retrieved from reference TRBV11-3 and TRBJ2-7, is EAGVVQSPRYKIIEKKQPVAFWCNPISGHNTLYWYLQNLGQGPELLIRYENEEAVDDSQLPKDRFSAERLKGVDSTLKIQPAELGDSAVYLCASSPSGGAYEQYFGPGTRLTVT.

The chain combines TRBV27 with TRBJ1-3, with D unclear. Trimming removed 5 bases at V and 4 bases at J, with 18 bases between. Germline CDR1 MNHEY, CDR2 SMNVEV (reference sequence). The CDR3 length is 16 residues. CDR3 sequence reads: CASSPSQTGLGNTIYF. As DNA, the CDR3 is TGTGCCAGCAGTCCGAGTCAGACGGGGTTGGGAAACACCATATATTTT.

The J gene is TRBJ2-7, the V gene TRBV4-1; 12 nucleotides line up with TRBD1. The CDR3 runs 16 residues. V trimming: 5 bases; J trimming: 2 bases; junction bases outside the gene matches: 7. CDR1 MGHRA and CDR2 YSYEKL come from the germline V gene. In nucleotides, the CDR3 is TGCGCCAGCAGCTTAAGGGGGACAGGGGGCACCTACGAGCAGTACTTC. It is translated as CASSLRGTGGTYEQYF.

The genes are TRBV7-9 and TRBJ1-1, with D hard to call. Germline V gene sequence: CDR1 SEHNR, CDR2 FQNEAQ (reference sequence). V was clipped by 1 base and J by 4 bases, with 13 bases between them. The CDR3 has 15 amino acids. Written as DNA, the CDR3 is TGTGCCAGCAGCTTAGGGGCGGTTTCGACCACTGAAGCTTTCTTT. This encodes CASSLGAVSTTEAFF. The entire variable domain, with the rest obtained from reference TRBV7-9 and TRBJ1-1, is as follows: DTGVSQNPRHKITKRGQNVTFRCDPISEHNRLYWYRQTLGQGPEFLTYFQNEAQLEKSRLLSDRFSAERPKGSFSTLEIQRTEQGDSAMYLCASSLGAVSTTEAFFGQGTRLTVV.

The chain has TRBV6-2 or TRBV6-3 and TRBJ2-2; D ambiguous. The CDR3 has 15 residues. CDR1 MNHEY and CDR2 SVGEGT come from the germline V gene. V shed 2 bases and J shed 3 bases, with 10 bases lying between them. The CDR3 sequence is CASSYATLHTGELFF. CDR3 bases: TGTGCCAGCAGTTACGCGACACTCCACACCGGGGAGCTGTTTTTT.